This T cell receptor beta chain was recovered during a study of T cell changes during pregnancy in multiple sclerosis. Using immunoSEQ multiplex PCR, the repertoire was profiled, and TCRdb retains in-frame clones only, with some absent. In the table there are around 36,000 clones, about 91% of which are singletons. V was cut by 3 bases and J by 6 bases, with 12 bases left in between. Germline V gene lookup returns CDR1 MGHRA and CDR2 YSYEKL. The CDR3 spans 14 residues. This chain connects TRBV4-1 to TRBJ2-4; perhaps TRBD1 as D (6 bases). The sequence was collected from a female donor with multiple sclerosis, enrolled in a pregnancy study. The source material was CD8+ T cells from peripheral blood mononuclear cells, sampled before pregnancy. CDR3 DNA: TGCGCCAGCAGCCAGTCCGGGACAACAAACATTCAGTACTTC. Translation: CASSQSGTTNIQYF.